This T cell receptor (beta chain) comes out of a study of T cells after yellow fever vaccination. Across the whole study: Each low-cell-number fraction was prepared by means of SMART-Seq v4 Ultra Low Input. General observations from the study: Clones that expanded after primary vaccination mostly reappeared after the booster (96% CD4, roughly 87% CD8). There was a possibility that FACS-sorted repertoires contained abundant clonotypes contaminating from the bulk population.

This clonotype occurred a few times. Its cognate antigen is unknown. Making TCR cDNA involved 5'RACE template switching, which added UMIs and a universal primer site. TCRdb analysed the 5' RACE reads with MiXCR anew, one entry per CDR3 protein. This table has hundreds of thousands of distinct CDR3 sequences, around 17% appearing once. The material was PBMCs, obtained 5 to 6 days after the first yellow fever vaccination. This receptor was taken from a man between 18 and 29 years old who received the YFV17D yellow fever vaccine.

CDR3 amino acids: CASSLRTGGATGELFF. In nucleotides, the CDR3 is TGTGCCAGCAGCTTAAGAACGGGGGGCGCGACCGGGGAGCTGTTTTTT. The chain is built from TRBV7-2 and TRBJ2-2; TRBD2 might be the D (7 bases). The V and J ends lost 2 bases and 5 bases respectively, with 15 bases between them. Germline lookup yields CDR1 SGHTA and CDR2 FQGNSA. CDR3 length: 16 amino acids.